The 6 T cell receptor beta chains reported below all come from one sample, sequenced in a study of cytomegalovirus exposure and HLA in healthy donors. The PCR was carried out with 60 Vbeta primers and 13 Jbeta primers. Method: immunoSEQ multiplex PCR; TCRdb's copy keeps in-frame clones and lacks some. The sample carries about 76,000 clones, 60% to 75% recorded once. Input material: PBMCs. The receptors derive from a woman aged 35 to 49 in good health and CMV-seropositive.

The chain employs TRBV6-4 and TRBJ1-5; D might be TRBD1 (6 bases). The CDR3 totals 15 residues. Trimming removed 5 bases from V and 3 bases from J, with 14 bases in between. The germline gives CDR1 MRHNA, CDR2 SNTAGT. DNA for the CDR3: TGTGCCAGCAGTCCCAGGGGAGAAAACAATCAGCCCCAGCATTTT. This gives the protein CASSPRGENNQPQHF.

The chain carries TRBV9 and TRBJ2-3, with TRBD2 matching over 9 bases. Germline V gene data show CDR1 as SGDLS and CDR2 as YYNGEE. The V and J ends lost 1 base and 0 bases, in that order; junction bases with no gene match: 0. This CDR3 region has 15 residues. The CDR3 is CASSVTSGSTDTQYF. Here the CDR3 DNA reads TGTGCCAGCAGCGTAACTAGCGGGAGCACAGATACGCAGTATTTT.

This clone came up a few times. The chain is built from TRBV5-1 and TRBJ2-6; D is unclear. CDR3 length equals 12 residues. Germline CDR1 is SGHRS and CDR2 is YFSETQ. V gave up 4 bases and J gave up 3 bases, with 2 bases separating them. The CDR3 sequence: CASSRGANVLTF. The CDR3 nucleotides are TGCGCCAGCAGCCGTGGGGCCAACGTCCTGACTTTC.

This clone was seen more than once but under ten times. The chain joins TRBV5-1 to TRBJ1-2; 11 nucleotides match TRBD1. Germline CDR1 and CDR2: SGHRS and YFSETQ. With 4 bases clipped from V and 8 bases from J, the junction kept 13 bases outside the gene matches. This CDR3 is 16 amino acids long. CDR3 amino acids: CASSPNTGTGGLGYTF. CDR3 nucleotide sequence: TGCGCCAGCAGCCCCAACACCGGGACAGGGGGTTTGGGCTACACCTTC.

The chain uses TRBV6-1 and TRBJ2-5; D possibly corresponds to TRBD2 (7 bases). CDR1 is MNHNS, CDR2 SASEGT, per germline. Trimming took off 3 bases at V and 5 bases at J, with 13 bases between the two ends. The CDR3 sequence is 14 residues long. The CDR3 is CASSDEGGLETQYF. The DNA of the CDR3 is TGTGCCAGCAGTGATGAGGGGGGGTTGGAGACCCAGTACTTC.

This chain joins TRBV19 and TRBJ1-2, with 8 positions matching TRBD1. This CDR3 spans 12 amino acids. Per germline, CDR1 LNHDA and CDR2 SQIVND (reference sequence). J was trimmed by 8 bases and V by 10 bases; bases with no gene match: 9. Here the CDR3 reads CATTRTGKGYTF. Here the CDR3 DNA reads TGTGCCACTACTCGGACAGGGAAGGGCTACACCTTC.